This entry is about one T cell receptor (beta chain). The data originate from a study of PD-L1 blockade in urothelial cancer. Study background: Between 0 and 3 prior chemotherapy regimens had been given to patients. Blood was evaluated 3 weeks (second dose) and 6 weeks after therapy began. Blood samples had a median of 141,255 T cells, more than 65,000 unique TCRs, and clonality 0.080.

This table comes from immunoSEQ multiplex PCR, and its TCRdb copy is limited to in-frame clones, with some not included. The data contain under 100,000 clones, roughly 82% of them seen just once; the ten biggest clones take up 8% to 9.5%. The junction had 3 bases not matched to a gene; V was cut back by 2 bases and J by 7 bases. This CDR3 has 13 residues. Germline values: CDR1 SGHNT, CDR2 YYREEE (reference sequence). Metastatic or locally advanced urothelial carcinoma was present in the patients. This chain uses TRBV5-4 with TRBJ1-1; 9 bases map to TRBD1. Sequencing was performed on PBMCs, taken around atezolizumab (anti-PD-L1) treatment. The sequence derives from an older man with urothelial cancer. The CDR3 spells CASSLTGGLEAFF. DNA of the CDR3: TGTGCCAGCAGCTTAACAGGGGGCCTTGAAGCTTTCTTT.